The 23 T cell receptor beta chains given below trace back to one sample, sequenced in a study of metastatic and nonmetastatic thyroid tumors (dated by TCRdb to the early 2020s). No patient had received any treatment before thyroid surgery. The library came from PCR. TCRdb records Illumina HiSeq 4000 as the sequencer. Through fastp at Q25 and MiXCR, TCRdb rebuilt clones from the public reads, retaining in-frame beta chains. The sample includes 22,000 or so clones, with about a fifth observed a single time. Around 26% of the sample rests with the top ten. The specimen was blood. The receptors derive from a female donor with papillary thyroid cancer or a benign thyroid nodule (not recorded which). Some clones in this sample may be carry-over from other donors' samples.

This clone was observed at least ten times. The V call is TRBV6-4, the J call TRBJ2-3; no reliable D call. Germline-derived CDR1 and CDR2 are MRHNA and SNTAGT. Deletions cut 2 bases from V and 8 bases from J, with 11 bases between. The CDR3 loop spans 13 amino acids. The CDR3 DNA reads as TGTGCCAGCAGTGACGCAGGTTTGCCTACGCAGTATTTT. This encodes CASSDAGLPTQYF.

This clone ranks as medium-sized. Here the CDR3 DNA reads TGTGCCAGCAGCAAAAGGGGCTTCTACGAGCAGTACTTC. This codes for CASSKRGFYEQYF. The chain is built from TRBV28 and TRBJ2-7; maybe TRBD1 (5 bases). CDR1 MDHEN and CDR2 SYDVKM come from the germline V gene. The V gene lost 6 bases and the J gene lost 3 bases, with 12 bases spanning the gap. The CDR3 is 13 residues long.

This clone was recorded many times. The V gene is TRBV30, the J gene TRBJ1-1, with a possible D match to TRBD1 (6 bases). There are 13 residues in the CDR3. Germline CDR1 reads GTSNPN; CDR2 reads SVGIG (reference sequence). V lost 4 bases and J lost 0, with 9 bases in between. CDR3 in amino acids: CAWNTGLNTEAFF. The CDR3 DNA reads TGTGCCTGGAACACAGGGTTGAACACTGAAGCTTTCTTT.

This clone was seen many times. The rearrangement uses TRBV2 and TRBJ2-1; tentatively, D is TRBD1 (6 bases). With 5 bases removed from V and 12 bases from J, the gap between germline ends came to 14 bases. The CDR3 has 12 amino acids. CDR1 is SNHLY and CDR2 is FYNNEI in the germline V gene. CDR3 DNA sequence: TGTGCCAGCAGTAGCGGACAGATCAGGCAGTTCTTC. This encodes CASSSGQIRQFF.

This clone was seen repeatedly, ten times or more. The chain carries TRBV5-1 and TRBJ1-2; D is unclear. The V end lost 1 base, the J end lost 3 bases, and 13 bases lay between the germline ends. The V gene's germline CDR1 is SGHRS and CDR2 YFSETQ. The CDR3 is made up of 15 amino acids. In DNA, the CDR3 is TGCGCCAGCAGCTTGCGACCTACGTCGGACTATGGCTACACCTTC. Encoded protein: CASSLRPTSDYGYTF.

The V gene is TRBV6-1, the J gene TRBJ1-1; D gene unclear. Per germline, CDR1 MNHNS and CDR2 SASEGT. The ends were cut back, 2 bases at V and 1 base at J, with 11 bases in the middle. CDR3 length equals 15 residues. In DNA form, the CDR3 reads TGTGCCAGCAGTGAAACAGACGGTAGGAACACTGAAGCTTTCTTT. It translates to CASSETDGRNTEAFF.

This clone was seen more than once but under ten times. This rearrangement joins TRBV6-1 to TRBJ2-5; D unresolved. The V end was cut by 3 bases, the J end by 4 bases, with 6 bases between. There are 12 residues in the CDR3. Looked up from germline, CDR1 is MNHNS and CDR2 is SASEGT. The CDR3 sequence: CASSDPLETQYF. The DNA of the CDR3 is TGTGCCAGCAGTGACCCGTTAGAGACCCAGTACTTC.

This clone was counted ten times or more. The chain couples TRBV6-1 to TRBJ1-1; TRBD1 aligns across 8 bases. The length of the CDR3 is 17 residues. The ends lost 7 bases at V and 4 bases at J; junction bases unmatched: 17. CDR1 is MNHNS and CDR2 is SASEGT in the germline V gene. The CDR3 sequence: CASTTVTGALGATEAFF. CDR3 DNA sequence: TGTGCCAGCACCACCGTGACAGGGGCTCTAGGGGCCACTGAAGCTTTCTTT.

The V and J genes are TRBV9 and TRBJ2-7; TRBD1 matches 10 bases. The CDR3 is 14 amino acids. Trimming at V came to 5 bases and at J to 6 bases, leaving 8 bases not matched to a gene. Looked up from germline, CDR1 is SGDLS and CDR2 is YYNGEE. The CDR3 reads CASRVNGTGAEQYF. The CDR3 nucleotides read TGTGCCAGCAGAGTAAACGGGACAGGGGCCGAGCAGTACTTC.

This clone has ten or more counts. The chain combines TRBV15 with TRBJ2-2; no reliable D call. The CDR3 length is 14 residues. CDR1 and CDR2 from the germline V gene are LNHNV and YYDKDF (reference sequence). V lost 1 base to trimming and J lost 0 bases, with 3 bases between them. The CDR3 is CATSRGANTGELFF. In nucleotides, the CDR3 is TGTGCCACCAGCAGAGGGGCGAACACCGGGGAGCTGTTTTTT.

By sample fraction, this clone is medium-sized. The chain recombines TRBV10-3 with TRBJ2-7; D is ambiguous. The CDR3 is 14 amino acids. Germline lookup yields CDR1 ENHRY and CDR2 SYGVKD. Trimming removed 0 bases from V and 0 bases from J, with 6 bases in between. Here the CDR3 DNA reads TGTGCCATCAGTGAGTCGGAGAGCTCCTACGAGCAGTACTTC. Its translation: CAISESESSYEQYF.

The chain uses TRBV9 and TRBJ2-2, with D possibly called TRBD1 or TRBD2 (6 bases each). Trimming left V 3 bases short and J 4 bases short, with 13 bases between. This CDR3 region has 15 residues. Germline V gene sequence: CDR1 SGDLS, CDR2 YYNGEE. CDR3 sequence (DNA): TGTGCCAGCAGCGCCCACGGGGGCGGCACCGGGGAGCTGTTTTTT. Protein sequence: CASSAHGGGTGELFF.

A remark on this clone: Since a much larger clone is just one base distant, this may be a read error. The rearrangement links TRBV6-2 or TRBV6-3 to TRBJ2-5; 11 bases line up with TRBD2. Germline V gene data show CDR1 as MNHEY and CDR2 as SVGEGT. The CDR3 consists of 16 residues. The CDR3 sequence: CANSTRTSGLQETQYF. The CDR3 coding sequence is TGTGCCAACAGTACTCGGACTAGCGGGCTCCAAGAGACCCAGTACTTC.

This clone is medium-sized in the sample. The V gene is TRBV12-3 or TRBV12-4, the J gene TRBJ1-2; the D is unclear. CDR3 size: 13 residues. Trimming took off 8 bases at V and 7 bases at J, with 17 bases between the two ends. The CDR3 region has the DNA TGTGCCAGCCTCTTGGAGGGAAGTAGTGGCTACACCTTC. It translates to CASLLEGSSGYTF.

This clone was seen at least ten times. The sample has other DNA sequences that encode this CDR3 too. The rearrangement joins TRBV29-1 to TRBJ2-1; D perhaps matches TRBD2 (6 bases). This CDR3 is built from 11 residues. CDR1 and CDR2 from the germline V gene are SQVTM and ANQGSEA. With 7 bases removed from V and 8 bases from J, the gap between germline ends came to 12 bases. Written as DNA, the CDR3 is TGCAGCGGCGGAGGGGCTCATGAGCAGTTCTTC. Translation: CSGGGAHEQFF.

This clone was recorded at least ten times. The chain combines TRBV4-2 with TRBJ2-7, with D possibly matching TRBD2 (7 bases). Trimming pared 0 bases from V and 3 bases from J, leaving 12 bases between. Per germline, CDR1 LGHNA and CDR2 YNFKEQ. The CDR3 consists of 15 residues. DNA for the CDR3: TGTGCCAGCAGCCAAGATGCCGGGGGGCACTACGAGCAGTACTTC. Protein product: CASSQDAGGHYEQYF.

This clone is labeled medium-sized (0.01 to 0.1%). The V gene is TRBV6-1, the J gene TRBJ1-2; possibly TRBD1 for D (5 bases). Germline V gene data show CDR1 as MNHNS and CDR2 as SASEGT. The CDR3 totals 15 residues. The V end lost 7 bases, the J end lost 2 bases, and 17 bases lay between the germline ends. CDR3 residues: CASTPTGGMNYGYTF. The CDR3 DNA reads as TGTGCCAGCACCCCGACGGGGGGGATGAACTATGGCTACACCTTC.

The table lists this clone with many counts. The chain is built from TRBV11-3 and TRBJ2-2; D not certain. CDR3 length: 14 amino acids. Trimming removed 1 base from V and 1 base from J, with 4 bases in between. Looked up from germline, CDR1 is SGHNT and CDR2 is YENEEA. The CDR3 protein is CASSLGRNTGELFF. The CDR3 DNA is TGTGCCAGCAGCTTAGGGAGGAACACCGGGGAGCTGTTTTTT.

There are many counts of this clone. In DNA form, the CDR3 reads TGCGCCAGCAGCTTGGTTGCGGGGGGCGTCAACGAGCAGTACTTC. Its protein product is CASSLVAGGVNEQYF. The genes are TRBV5-1 and TRBJ2-7; 8 nucleotides line up with TRBD2. CDR3 length equals 15 residues. V trimming: 0 bases; J trimming: 5 bases; junction bases outside the gene matches: 7. Germline V CDR1 and CDR2: SGHRS, YFSETQ.

At least ten counts were recorded for this clone. The rearrangement links TRBV4-1 to TRBJ1-1; D not certain. CDR1 is MGHRA and CDR2 is YSYEKL in the germline V gene. V was shortened by 0 bases and J by 1 base, with 9 bases between the two germline ends. The CDR3 is 15 residues long. As DNA, the CDR3 is TGCGCCAGCAGCCAAGAGCAAGTAGAGAACACTGAAGCTTTCTTT. It specifies CASSQEQVENTEAFF.

This clone was counted many times. The gene calls are TRBV25-1 and TRBJ2-3; no definite D call. The germline CDR1 and CDR2 sequences are MGHDK and SYGVNS. This CDR3 contains 12 residues. Between the trimmed V and J ends, which lost 4 bases and 3 bases, there was a span of 5 bases. In nucleotides, the CDR3 is TGTGCCAGCAGTGGGTCAACAGATACGCAGTATTTT. Protein: CASSGSTDTQYF.

The chain carries TRBV5-1 and TRBJ1-2; 7 bases align to TRBD1. The CDR3 length is 18 residues. The germline gives CDR1 SGHRS, CDR2 YFSETQ. The V gene end was trimmed by 3 bases and the J gene end by 3 bases; junction bases not matched to a gene: 17. The CDR3 DNA follows: TGCGCCAGCAGCTCAGGATTGACAGGGAGGGGCTTTGACTATGGCTACACCTTC. Its protein product is CASSSGLTGRGFDYGYTF.

This clone has at least ten counts. CDR3 residues: CASSYRQRGEKLFF. Here the CDR3 DNA reads TGTGCCAGCAGCTATCGACAGCGGGGCGAAAAACTGTTTTTT. The chain recombines TRBV5-8 with TRBJ1-4, with D tentatively TRBD1 (5 bases). The V end was cut by 3 bases, the J end by 8 bases, with 14 bases between. Germline CDR1 SGHTS, CDR2 YDEGEE. This CDR3 has 14 residues.